The rows below give T cell receptor beta chains drawn from one sample of a study of T cell repertoires in cytomegalovirus infection. Each CDR3 protein gets one entry after TCRdb re-called the reads with MiXCR. The sample holds a few hundred thousand distinct CDR3 sequences, roughly 13% seen once. Material for sequencing was PBMCs. Receptors originate from a human donor in good health (CMV status not recorded). Some clones in this sample may be carry-over from other donors' samples. Each CDR3 is given with its conserved first and last residue. Each record gives: clone size, J gene, V gene, D gene, CDR3 protein, CDR3 DNA. The D gene is left open where the match is weak. Clone sizes are given selectively: once, few, many, or a class where the clone is expanded.

>NA|TRBJ2-1|TRBV7-2|NA
CASSPPPASSYNEQFF
TGTGCCAGCAGCCCCCCCCCGGCGAGCTCCTACAATGAGCAGTTCTTC
>many|TRBJ2-5|TRBV7-6|NA
CASSLVGNQETQYF
TGTGCCAGCAGCTTAGTCGGGAATCAAGAGACCCAGTACTTC
>many|TRBJ1-2|TRBV28|NA
CASSLGTSPGYTF
TGTGCCAGCAGTCTCGGGACCTCCCCTGGCTACACCTTC
>few|TRBJ2-7|TRBV6-2/TRBV6-3|NA
CASSYSLVQSYEQYF
TGTGCCAGCAGTTACTCACTAGTCCAATCCTACGAGCAGTACTTC
>few|TRBJ2-7|TRBV10-3|TRBD2
CAISESGLVSYEQYF
TGTGCCATCAGTGAGTCGGGACTAGTTTCATACGAGCAGTACTTC
>many|TRBJ2-3|TRBV7-2|TRBD2
CASSLLAGAGTDTQYF
TGTGCCAGCAGCTTACTAGCGGGAGCGGGTACAGATACGCAGTATTTT
>NA|TRBJ2-7|TRBV29-1|NA
CSVEVEDDEQYF
TGCAGCGTTGAAGTAGAGGACGACGAGCAGTACTTC
>many|TRBJ2-1|TRBV7-9|TRBD2
CASSRTSGGLSSYNEQFF
TGTGCCAGCAGCCGGACTAGCGGGGGGTTGAGCTCCTACAATGAGCAGTTCTTC
>many|TRBJ1-1|TRBV7-3|NA
CASSSYSRVGTEAFF
TGTGCCAGCAGCTCTTACTCGCGGGTCGGCACTGAAGCTTTCTTT
>many|TRBJ2-1|TRBV7-3|TRBD2
CASSTATGGEYNEQFF
TGTGCCAGCAGCACTGCGACGGGAGGGGAGTACAATGAGCAGTTCTTC
>many|TRBJ2-7|TRBV28|TRBD1
CASSWLGTGRYEQYF
TGTGCCAGCAGTTGGCTAGGGACAGGGAGATACGAGCAGTACTTC
>many|TRBJ1-1|TRBV12-5|TRBD1
CASGLETGTGVETEAFF
TGTGCTAGTGGTTTGGAGACCGGGACAGGGGTGGAAACTGAAGCTTTCTTT
>many|TRBJ1-1|TRBV11-3|NA
CASSFRRNTEAFF
TGTGCCAGCAGCTTCCGGAGGAACACTGAAGCTTTCTTT
>few|TRBJ2-1|TRBV7-9|NA
CASSSRDFDEQFF
TGTGCCAGCAGCTCCCGGGACTTCGATGAGCAGTTCTTC
>NA|TRBJ2-5|TRBV28|TRBD1
CATAGGRQETQYF
TGTGCCACGGCAGGGGGTCGGCAAGAGACCCAGTACTTC
>once|TRBJ2-1|TRBV29-1|TRBD2
CSVEGTSGGSSYNEQFF
TGCAGCGTTGAAGGGACTAGCGGAGGAAGCTCCTACAATGAGCAGTTCTTC
>NA|TRBJ1-1|TRBV19|NA
CASKVRYTNTEAFF
TGTGCCAGTAAGGTGAGGTACACGAACACTGAAGCTTTCTTT
>many|TRBJ1-5|TRBV7-2|TRBD1
CASSFTTGWEQPQHF
TGTGCCAGCAGCTTTACGACAGGGTGGGAGCAGCCCCAGCATTTT
>many|TRBJ2-1|TRBV7-6|TRBD1
CASNPGQGPNNEQFF
TGTGCCAGCAACCCAGGACAGGGCCCGAACAATGAGCAGTTCTTC